The 23 T cell receptor beta chains reported below all come from one sample, sequenced in a study of blood T cell repertoires in COVID-19. Profiling relied on immunoSEQ multiplex PCR, and the TCRdb table lists in-frame clones only, not all of them. Of some 190,000 clones in the sample, 86% were seen once. Sequencing was carried out using PBMCs or T cells enriched from blood (not recorded which). The receptors stem from a man aged 35 to 55 with acute COVID-19.

The J gene is TRBJ2-5, the V gene TRBV11-3, with D tentatively TRBD2 (5 bases). CDR3 length equals 15 residues. Germline loops: CDR1 SGHNT, CDR2 YENEEA. Trimming stripped 2 bases from V and 4 bases from J, with 14 bases between. The CDR3 is CASSLQAGSGETQYF. CDR3 nucleotides: TGTGCCAGCAGCTTACAAGCTGGGAGCGGAGAGACCCAGTACTTC.

This sequence joins TRBV4-1 and TRBJ1-5; possibly TRBD1 for D (5 bases). V was trimmed by 1 base and J by 2 bases, leaving 9 bases between them. Germline loops: CDR1 MGHRA, CDR2 YSYEKL. CDR3 length: 15 residues. The CDR3 is CASSQVIRGNQPQHF. The CDR3, as DNA: TGCGCCAGCAGCCAAGTTATCAGGGGCAATCAGCCCCAGCATTTT.

The rearrangement uses TRBV30 and TRBJ1-1, with 7 positions matching TRBD1. Unmatched junction bases numbered 4, after V lost 8 bases and J lost 7 bases. The CDR3 covers 10 residues. CDR1 and CDR2 (germline): GTSNPN, SVGIG (reference sequence). CDR3 region: CALDRVEAFF. The CDR3 DNA reads as TGTGCCCTCGACAGGGTTGAAGCTTTCTTT. The complete variable domain, with remaining parts taken from reference TRBV30 and TRBJ1-1, reads SQTIHQWPATLVQPVGSPLSLECTVEGTSNPNLYWYRQAAGRGLQLLFYSVGIGQISSEVPQNLSASRPQDRQFILSSKKLLLSDSGFYLCALDRVEAFFGQGTRLTVV.

V is TRBV6-5 and J is TRBJ2-3; D possibly corresponds to TRBD1 (6 bases). Germline CDR1 is MNHEY and CDR2 is SVGAGI. This CDR3 is 14 amino acids long. The V and J ends lost 7 bases and 6 bases respectively, with 17 bases between them. The CDR3 nucleotides are TGTGCCAGCAAAGGGACACTCGTCGCCGATACGCAGTATTTT. Its translation: CASKGTLVADTQYF.

This clone was seen just once. CDR3 sequence (DNA): TGTGCCAGCTCCCACGGACAGGGCGTAGAGTATGGCTACACCTTC. Translation gives CASSHGQGVEYGYTF. This chain uses TRBV18 with TRBJ1-2, with 8 bases that match TRBD1. After removal of 6 bases from V and 5 bases from J, the junction contained 11 bases not matched to a gene. Germline CDR1 KGHSH, CDR2 LQKENI. The CDR3 runs to 15 residues.

V usage is TRBV5-1 and J usage is TRBJ2-1, with 10 bases lining up with TRBD1. V gave up 4 bases and J gave up 1 base; unmatched junction bases: 8. CDR3 length: 17 residues. Germline CDR1 reads SGHRS; CDR2 reads YFSETQ. The CDR3 loop is CASSINPGQGSYNEQFF. DNA for the CDR3: TGCGCCAGCAGCATAAATCCGGGACAGGGGTCCTACAATGAGCAGTTCTTC.

The chain links TRBV4-2 to TRBJ2-5; a weak D match, TRBD2 (5 bases). This CDR3 is built from 16 residues. Per the germline V gene, CDR1 is LGHNA and CDR2 is YNFKEQ. Trimming left V 0 bases short and J 9 bases short, with 20 bases between. The CDR3 loop is CASSQDDSRPGRAQYF. The CDR3, as DNA: TGTGCCAGCAGCCAAGATGATAGCAGACCGGGGAGAGCCCAGTACTTC.

In its sample, this clone was seen once. The chain employs TRBV6-5 and TRBJ1-5; 7 bases match TRBD1. Germline-derived CDR1 and CDR2 are MNHEY and SVGAGI. The CDR3 length is 15 residues. The J segment lost 6 bases and the V segment lost 0 bases, leaving 5 bases of the junction unmatched. Here the CDR3 DNA reads TGTGCCAGCAGTTACTCAGGGGGCGACGGTCAGCCCCAGCATTTT. Translation gives CASSYSGGDGQPQHF.

The chain uses TRBV4-1 and TRBJ1-4; D is perhaps TRBD1 (5 bases). Germline lookup yields CDR1 MGHRA and CDR2 YSYEKL. CDR3 length: 15 residues. The ends were cut back, 1 base at V and 4 bases at J, with 10 bases in the middle. The CDR3 loop is CASSQGQPFNEKLFF. The CDR3, as DNA: TGCGCCAGCAGCCAAGGACAGCCATTTAATGAAAAACTGTTTTTT.

This sequence joins TRBV9 and TRBJ2-3; 11 bases agree with TRBD1. Germline values: CDR1 SGDLS, CDR2 YYNGEE. Trimming removed 3 bases from V and 6 bases from J; junction bases left unmatched: 18. CDR3 length: 19 residues. CDR3 nucleotide sequence: TGTGCCAGCAGCGGTCTCCCGGTCTCCGCCCGGGACAGGGGGGATACGCAGTATTTT. Its protein product is CASSGLPVSARDRGDTQYF.

The table lists this clone with a few counts. The rearrangement joins TRBV7-2 to TRBJ1-6, with 8 bases that match TRBD1. CDR1 is SGHTA, CDR2 FQGNSA, per germline. This CDR3 comprises 14 residues. The junction had 3 bases not matched to a gene; V was cut back by 5 bases and J by 6 bases. CDR3 amino acids: CASSAGQGNSPLHF. The DNA of the CDR3 is TGTGCCAGCAGCGCCGGACAGGGTAATTCACCCCTCCACTTT.

The V gene is TRBV5-4, the J gene TRBJ2-1; 9 positions agree with TRBD2. With 0 bases clipped from V and 2 bases from J, the junction kept 0 bases outside the gene matches. Germline assignment: CDR1 SGHNT and CDR2 YYREEE (reference sequence). The CDR3 is made up of 15 amino acids. The CDR3 protein is CASSLGGRAYNEQFF. The CDR3 DNA reads TGTGCCAGCAGCTTGGGCGGGAGGGCCTACAATGAGCAGTTCTTC.

The rearrangement joins TRBV4-2 to TRBJ2-2; D is unclear. CDR1 is LGHNA and CDR2 is YNFKEQ in the germline V gene. This CDR3 is built from 15 residues. V was trimmed by 4 bases and J by 6 bases, leaving 15 bases between them. CDR3 region: CASSLLRGPAGELFF. Here the CDR3 DNA reads TGTGCCAGCAGCCTCCTCAGAGGCCCAGCCGGGGAGCTGTTTTTT.

V and J are TRBV15 and TRBJ2-3; D gene unclear. The CDR3 spans 14 residues. Germline-derived CDR1 and CDR2 are LNHNV and YYDKDF (reference sequence). The ends were cut back, 3 bases at V and 5 bases at J, with 12 bases in the middle. This chain's CDR3 is CATSSPATGDTQYF. CDR3 bases: TGTGCCACCAGCAGCCCTGCGACGGGAGATACGCAGTATTTT.

The V call is TRBV6-2 or TRBV6-3, the J call TRBJ2-7; TRBD1 matches at 7 bases. This CDR3 has 15 residues. Germline V lookup: CDR1 MNHEY, CDR2 SVGEGT. V lost 2 bases to trimming and J lost 0 bases; unmatched junction nucleotides: 4. The CDR3 region is CASSYLSGGSYEQYF. CDR3 coding DNA: TGTGCCAGCAGTTACCTTTCAGGGGGCTCCTACGAGCAGTACTTC.

This clone was counted only a few times. The chain uses TRBV6-4 and TRBJ2-2; TRBD1 aligns across 7 bases. The CDR3 runs to 15 residues. CDR1 and CDR2 from the germline V gene are MRHNA and SNTAGT. Germline trimming cut 5 bases from V and 1 base from J; bases unmatched to any gene: 4. The CDR3 reads CASSQSGGNTGELFF. CDR3 sequence (DNA): TGTGCCAGCAGTCAATCAGGGGGGAACACCGGGGAGCTGTTTTTT.

The chain combines TRBV5-6 with TRBJ2-1; D is possibly TRBD2 (6 bases). This CDR3 is 15 amino acids long. Between the trimmed V and J ends, which lost 5 bases and 6 bases, there was a span of 18 bases. Germline CDR1 reads SGHDT; CDR2 reads YYEEEE. For the CDR3, the DNA is TGTGCCAGCAGAATCCGGGGGAGGAAAGGCAATGAGCAGTTCTTC. Protein product: CASRIRGRKGNEQFF.

The chain has TRBV9 and TRBJ1-2; 7 nucleotides match TRBD1. The V gene's germline CDR1 is SGDLS and CDR2 YYNGEE. J lost 5 bases, V lost 3 bases, and 4 bases had no gene match. CDR3 length: 13 amino acids. CDR3 region: CASSATGAYGYTF. The CDR3 nucleotides are TGTGCCAGCAGCGCTACAGGGGCTTATGGCTACACCTTC.

This clone was observed a single time. The rearrangement uses TRBV7-9 and TRBJ1-2; no reliable D call. The CDR3 runs to 14 residues. V lost 2 bases, J lost 3 bases, and 10 bases lay in between. The germline V gene encodes CDR1 SEHNR and CDR2 FQNEAQ (reference sequence). CDR3 nucleotides: TGTGCCAGCAGCTTACGAGGGTTCGACTATGGCTACACCTTC. Translating gives CASSLRGFDYGYTF.

The chain carries TRBV7-9 and TRBJ2-4; D is possibly TRBD2 (5 bases). The CDR3 runs 14 residues. Deletions cut 4 bases from V and 9 bases from J, with 16 bases between. In germline, CDR1 is SEHNR, CDR2 FQNEAQ (reference sequence). The CDR3 reads CASSSPGTQGIQYF. For the CDR3, the DNA is TGTGCCAGCAGCTCCCCGGGAACCCAAGGCATTCAGTACTTC.

V is TRBV7-9 and J is TRBJ1-5, with 7 bases aligning to TRBD1. The germline CDR1 and CDR2 sequences are SEHNR and FQNEAQ (reference sequence). V lost 5 bases, J lost 0 bases, and 7 bases stayed unmatched. The CDR3 length is 16 residues. The CDR3 nucleotides are TGTGCCAGCAGCCCGCTGACAGGGAATAGCAATCAGCCCCAGCATTTT. Residues: CASSPLTGNSNQPQHF.

This clone was seen a few times. The V gene is TRBV6-1, the J gene TRBJ1-1, with unresolved D. Per germline, CDR1 MNHNS and CDR2 SASEGT. V was pared by 0 bases and J by 3 bases, with 8 bases between. There are 14 residues in the CDR3. The CDR3 spells CASSEAWSYTEAFF. DNA for the CDR3: TGTGCCAGCAGTGAAGCGTGGAGCTACACTGAAGCTTTCTTT.

V is TRBV10-3 and J is TRBJ2-3, with D tentatively TRBD2 (6 bases). Between the trimmed V and J ends, which lost 1 base and 1 base, there was a span of 9 bases. This CDR3 comprises 15 residues. The germline gives CDR1 ENHRY, CDR2 SYGVKD. The CDR3 DNA follows: TGTGCCATCAGTGAGTTAACGGGAGGCACAGATACGCAGTATTTT. This encodes CAISELTGGTDTQYF.